A selection of T cell receptor beta chains follows, all from one sample in a study of T cell repertoires in cytomegalovirus infection. Antigens for these TCRs are unknown. One entry per CDR3 protein, called by TCRdb with MiXCR from the reads. The data hold approximately 770,000 distinct CDR3 sequences, with roughly 29% observed a single time. Sequenced here: cultured CD8+ T cells from PBMCs, sampled from culture after CMV antigen stimulation. The source is a human donor in good health (CMV status not recorded). Some clones in this sample may be carry-over from other donors' samples. Each CDR3 is given with its conserved first and last residue. D genes are given only for firm matches. Rows may omit the clone size; those that give it use once, few, many or a size class.

d_call	j_call	v_call	clone_size	cdr3_nt	cdr3_aa
-	TRBJ1-2	TRBV14	-	TGTGCCAGCAGCCAACAAGGGAGTGCCTATGGCTACACCTTC	CASSQQGSAYGYTF
-	TRBJ1-4	TRBV7-3	-	TGTGCCAGCAGCTTGACAGGAGGGACTGAAAAACTGTTTTTT	CASSLTGGTEKLFF
-	TRBJ2-1	TRBV9	once	TGTGCCAGCAGCGTAGGCGTGAATACTGAGCAGTTCTTC	CASSVGVNTEQFF
-	TRBJ2-1	TRBV27	many	TGTGCCAGCAGTTTCGGGTCCAGCGTGGGTGAGCAGTTCTTC	CASSFGSSVGEQFF
-	TRBJ2-3	TRBV4-1	-	TGCGCCAGCAGCCAAGAGTCCCAGGGGTACACAGATACGCAGTATTTT	CASSQESQGYTDTQYF
-	TRBJ1-1	TRBV29-1	-	TGCAGCCCCCGGTGGGGCGACACTGAAGCTTTCTTT	CSPRWGDTEAFF
-	TRBJ2-1	TRBV4-1	-	TGCGCCAGCAGCCCCCCAACGGCGTCAGTCAATGAGCAGTTCTTC	CASSPPTASVNEQFF
TRBD1	TRBJ1-2	TRBV12-5	few	TGTGCTAGTGGTTTCTTCCCGACAGGGAGTGGGAACTATGGCTACACCTTC	CASGFFPTGSGNYGYTF
-	TRBJ1-5	TRBV7-9	-	TGTGCCAGCAGCTTAGCAGGTTCGTTCCAGCCCCAGCATTTT	CASSLAGSFQPQHF
TRBD1	TRBJ1-5	TRBV19	-	TGTGCCAGTAGTTCGGACAGGGCGGGTCAGCCCCAGCATTTT	CASSSDRAGQPQHF
TRBD1	TRBJ2-5	TRBV7-9	-	TGTGCCAGCAGCAATGAACCGGGACAGATCCAAGAGACCCAGTACTTC	CASSNEPGQIQETQYF
-	TRBJ2-1	TRBV6-2/TRBV6-3	-	TGTGCCAGCAGACTAGGGGGGGGCCCTTACAATGAGCAGTTCTTC	CASRLGGGPYNEQFF
-	TRBJ1-2	TRBV28	few	TGTGCCACCTCTCCCGTGGGGGTTGAGGGCTACACCTTC	CATSPVGVEGYTF
TRBD2	TRBJ2-5	TRBV4-1	few	TGCGCCAGCAGCCCTAGACTAGCGGGGGCAGAGACCCAGTACTTC	CASSPRLAGAETQYF
-	TRBJ2-6	TRBV4-3	-	TGCGCCAGCAGCCAAGGGGTAATCTTCGCTGGGGCCAACGTCCTGACTTTC	CASSQGVIFAGANVLTF
TRBD1	TRBJ1-1	TRBV7-8	few	TGTGCCAGCAGCTACAGGGGGCCCACCGCTGAAGCTTTCTTT	CASSYRGPTAEAFF
-	TRBJ2-5	TRBV27	-	TGTGCCAGCAGTCCATGGGGGCACGAGACCCAGTACTTC	CASSPWGHETQYF
-	TRBJ1-1	TRBV12-3/TRBV12-4	few	TGTGCCAGCAGTCCAGACGTACCGAACACTGAAGCTTTCTTT	CASSPDVPNTEAFF
TRBD2	TRBJ2-3	TRBV6-6	-	TGTGCCAGCACCCCCGAACGGGGGGAGTTCACAGATACGCAGTATTTT	CASTPERGEFTDTQYF
-	TRBJ1-1	TRBV7-2	many	TGTGCCAGCAGCTCAAGAACAGGGTACAGGACGAACACTGAAGCTTTCTTT	CASSSRTGYRTNTEAFF
-	TRBJ1-2	TRBV7-3	-	TGTGCCAGCAGCCCCCCGACGCCAGGCTATGGCTACACCTTC	CASSPPTPGYGYTF
-	TRBJ2-1	TRBV29-1	-	TGCAGCGCCATCGGGGGACGTAGCAGCTCCTACAATGAGCAGTTCTTC	CSAIGGRSSSYNEQFF
TRBD1	TRBJ1-1	TRBV7-4	-	TGTGCCAGCAGCTTAGCGCTTCGGCAGGGGGCTTCTGAAGCTTTCTTT	CASSLALRQGASEAFF